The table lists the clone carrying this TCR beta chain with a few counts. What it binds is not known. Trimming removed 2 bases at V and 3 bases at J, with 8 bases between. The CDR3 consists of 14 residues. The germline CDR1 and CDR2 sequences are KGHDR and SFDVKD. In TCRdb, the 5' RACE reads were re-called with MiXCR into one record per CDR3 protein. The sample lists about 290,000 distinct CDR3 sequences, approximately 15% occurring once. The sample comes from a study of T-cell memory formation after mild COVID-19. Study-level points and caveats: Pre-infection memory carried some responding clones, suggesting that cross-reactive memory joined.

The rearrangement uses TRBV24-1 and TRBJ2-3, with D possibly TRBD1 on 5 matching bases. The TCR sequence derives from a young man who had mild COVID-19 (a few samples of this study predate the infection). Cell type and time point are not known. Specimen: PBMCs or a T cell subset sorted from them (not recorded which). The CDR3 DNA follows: TGTGCCACCAGTGATTCTCAGGGTACAGATACGCAGTATTTT. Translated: CATSDSQGTDTQYF.